The 26 T cell receptor beta chains given below trace back to one sample, sequenced in a study of T cells in Graves' hyperthyroidism and ophthalmopathy. RNA transcripts provided the source from which TCR beta CDR3 regions were amplified. The TCR CDR3 first-round RT-PCR relied on the HTBI primer set. MiXCR, applied by TCRdb to the multiplex PCR reads, yields one record per CDR3 protein. This sample carries 620,000 or so distinct CDR3 sequences, approximately 15% of them seen once, and the ten largest clones take around 13%. The specimen sequenced was blood. All receptors derive from a woman aged 45-60 years with Graves' ophthalmopathy.

This clonotype has a count of ten or more. The chain is built from TRBV28 and TRBJ1-5; D is undetermined. This CDR3 comprises 15 residues. Per germline, CDR1 MDHEN and CDR2 SYDVKM. V was clipped by 3 bases and J by 3 bases, with 12 bases between them. The CDR3 is CASSLYRRINQPQHF. The CDR3 bases are TGTGCCAGCAGTTTGTACAGAAGGATCAATCAGCCCCAGCATTTT.

This clonotype was seen many times. This CDR3 reads CASSQDPAYRQYF. The DNA of the CDR3 is TGTGCCAGCAGCCAAGATCCGGCTTACCGTCAGTACTTC. The gene calls are TRBV3-1 and TRBJ2-4; D call uncertain. Germline lookup yields CDR1 LGHDT and CDR2 YNNKEL (reference sequence). This CDR3 has 13 residues. The V gene lost 0 bases and the J gene lost 12 bases, with 12 bases spanning the gap.

V gene TRBV27 combines with J gene TRBJ1-1, with no clear D. The length of the CDR3 is 15 residues. The V gene lost 9 bases and the J gene lost 1 base, with 18 bases spanning the gap. The germline V gene encodes CDR1 MNHEY and CDR2 SMNVEV (reference sequence). The CDR3 is CARFQNFKGNTEAFF. CDR3 sequence (DNA): TGTGCCAGATTCCAAAATTTCAAGGGGAACACTGAAGCTTTCTTT.

This clonotype showed up many times. The rearrangement uses TRBV20-1 and TRBJ2-2; 10 positions match TRBD1. CDR1 DFQATT and CDR2 SNEGSKA come from the germline V gene (reference sequence). The CDR3 is 21 residues long. The J segment lost 4 bases and the V segment lost 3 bases, leaving 23 bases of the junction unmatched. The chain's CDR3 is CSARASIETDRGPQVTGELFF. The CDR3 DNA follows: TGCAGTGCTAGGGCAAGCATAGAAACCGACAGGGGGCCTCAAGTCACCGGGGAGCTGTTTTTT.

This clonotype was counted many times. J is TRBJ2-2 and V is TRBV20-1; 7 bases line up with TRBD1. Germline V gene data show CDR1 as DFQATT and CDR2 as SNEGSKA (reference sequence). The CDR3 loop spans 14 amino acids. J was trimmed by 2 bases and V by 2 bases; bases with no gene match: 2. CDR3 amino acids: CSARRDSNTGELFF. CDR3 bases: TGCAGTGCTAGACGGGACAGCAACACCGGGGAGCTGTTTTTT.

The V call is TRBV15, the J call TRBJ2-1; 7 bases are a match to TRBD2. Per germline, CDR1 LNHNV and CDR2 YYDKDF (reference sequence). The trim removed 0 bases at V and 5 bases at J, leaving 7 bases unmatched. This CDR3 is built from 16 residues. The CDR3 is CATSREVGGVNNEQFF. In nucleotides, the CDR3 is TGTGCCACCAGCAGAGAGGTTGGGGGGGTTAACAATGAGCAGTTCTTC.

This clonotype has only a few counts. The V call is TRBV9, the J call TRBJ1-5; 8 nucleotides line up with TRBD1. Germline CDR1 is SGDLS and CDR2 is YYNGEE. With V trimmed by 7 bases and J by 2 bases, 8 bases remained unmatched. The CDR3 contains 15 residues. CDR3 coding DNA: TGTGCCAGCGCGAAGGGACAGGCTGGCAATCAGCCCCAGCATTTT. Encoded protein: CASAKGQAGNQPQHF.

The table lists this clonotype with a few counts. The V call is TRBV29-1, the J call TRBJ2-6; 10 nucleotides align to TRBD1. Germline-derived CDR1 and CDR2 are SQVTM and ANQGSEA. The J segment lost 0 bases and the V segment lost 6 bases, leaving 8 bases of the junction unmatched. The CDR3 loop spans 17 amino acids. CDR3 DNA sequence: TGCAGCGTCGCCCCGGACAGGGGGAGCTCTGGGGCCAACGTCCTGACTTTC. Its translation: CSVAPDRGSSGANVLTF.

V and J are TRBV6-5 and TRBJ2-4; D is perhaps TRBD2 (6 bases). The CDR3 has 16 amino acids. Trimming removed 2 bases from V and 3 bases from J, with 14 bases in between. Looked up from germline, CDR1 is MNHEY and CDR2 is SVGAGI. CDR3 nucleotide sequence: TGTGCCAGCAGTTACGGAGGGAGGTTCGGCAAAAACATTCAGTACTTC. Protein: CASSYGGRFGKNIQYF.

CDR3 sequence: CASSAVRGDTEAFF. CDR3 nucleotides: TGTGCCAGCAGCGCAGTCAGGGGCGACACTGAAGCTTTCTTT. This sequence joins TRBV5-6 and TRBJ1-1; TRBD1 might be the D (6 bases). Germline CDR1 SGHDT, CDR2 YYEEEE. Trimming pared 4 bases from V and 3 bases from J, leaving 13 bases between. This CDR3 has 14 residues.

This clonotype was recorded at least ten times. V and J are TRBV7-9 and TRBJ2-7, with no clear D. The CDR3 is 14 amino acids. The germline V gene encodes CDR1 SEHNR and CDR2 FQNEAQ (reference sequence). The germline V and J ends were trimmed by 1 base and 0 bases, with 7 bases remaining between them. CDR3 bases: TGTGCCAGCAGCTTAGAAGGGATCTCCTACGAGCAGTACTTC. Protein sequence: CASSLEGISYEQYF.

Ten or more counts support this clonotype. V gene TRBV19 combines with J gene TRBJ2-7; weak D call: TRBD2 (5 bases). The CDR3 spans 15 residues. CDR1 and CDR2 from the germline V gene are LNHDA and SQIVND (reference sequence). Trimming pared 4 bases from V and 0 bases from J, leaving 13 bases between. This CDR3 reads CASSTTGAGSYEQYF. The CDR3 DNA is TGTGCCAGTAGTACGACCGGTGCGGGCTCCTACGAGCAGTACTTC. The full variable domain, its missing parts supplied by reference TRBV19 and TRBJ2-7, is DGGITQSPKYLFRKEGQNVTLSCEQNLNHDAMYWYRQDPGQGLRLIYYSQIVNDFQKGDIAEGYSVSREKKESFPLTVTSAQKNPTAFYLCASSTTGAGSYEQYFGPGTRLTVT.

The chain uses TRBV6-1 and TRBJ1-5; D might be TRBD1 (5 bases). CDR3 length: 12 residues. V gave up 8 bases and J gave up 8 bases, with 13 bases separating them. The germline CDR1 and CDR2 sequences are MNHNS and SASEGT. CDR3 sequence (DNA): TGTGCCAGCGGCGGGGGGGAGAAGCCCCAGCATTTT. It is translated as CASGGGEKPQHF.

This clonotype was found once. The chain is built from TRBV7-9 and TRBJ2-3; 10 bases are a match to TRBD2. Per germline, CDR1 SEHNR and CDR2 FQNEAQ (reference sequence). This CDR3 spans 15 amino acids. Germline trimming cut 3 bases from V and 4 bases from J; bases unmatched to any gene: 4. DNA for the CDR3: TGTGCCAGCAGCTTTTTCGGACTAGCGGCAGATACGCAGTATTTT. It codes for CASSFFGLAADTQYF.

In this sample, this clonotype turned up a few times. This sequence joins TRBV4-3 and TRBJ2-7, with 10 positions matching TRBD2. Trimming at V came to 1 base and at J to 2 bases, leaving 5 bases not matched to a gene. The germline V gene has CDR1 LGHNA and CDR2 YSLEER. CDR3 length: 16 amino acids. CDR3 DNA: TGCGCCAGCAGCCAAGTAGCGGGAGGTTCAACCTACGAGCAGTACTTC. Its translation: CASSQVAGGSTYEQYF.

The V and J genes are TRBV24-1 and TRBJ2-7; D call uncertain. V lost 0 bases and J lost 3, with 5 bases in between. CDR3 length: 13 amino acids. The germline gives CDR1 KGHDR, CDR2 SFDVKD. The CDR3 sequence is CATSDLVGYEQYF. CDR3 bases: TGTGCCACCAGTGATTTGGTCGGCTACGAGCAGTACTTC.

This clonotype has at least ten counts. The J gene is TRBJ2-5, the V gene TRBV7-8, with TRBD1 identical over 9 bases. Trimming took 4 bases from V and 4 from J; bases not matched to a gene: 10. Germline V gene data show CDR1 as SGHVS and CDR2 as FQNEAQ. This CDR3 region has 16 residues. CDR3 sequence reads: CASSSRGTGSGETQYF. In DNA form, the CDR3 reads TGTGCCAGCAGCTCTAGGGGGACAGGGTCGGGAGAGACCCAGTACTTC.

Note on this clonotype: A read error may account for a junction end that differs from germline. The chain recombines TRBV28 with TRBJ2-7, with D unresolved. The CDR3 has 11 residues. Germline values: CDR1 MDHEN, CDR2 SYDVKM. The CDR3 coding sequence is TGTGCCAGCAGTCCTAGGTACGAGCAGTGCTTC. Amino acids: CASSPRYEQCF.

The sample holds many counts of this clonotype. The chain has TRBV19 and TRBJ2-5, with 7 bases matching TRBD2. This CDR3 contains 14 residues. V was pared by 5 bases and J by 4 bases, with 7 bases of the junction left unmatched. Germline V gene sequence: CDR1 LNHDA, CDR2 SQIVND (reference sequence). CDR3: CASSRGGPGETQYF. CDR3 bases: TGTGCCAGTAGTCGGGGAGGGCCGGGAGAGACCCAGTACTTC. Complete variable domain (other parts from reference TRBV19 and TRBJ2-5): DGGITQSPKYLFRKEGQNVTLSCEQNLNHDAMYWYRQDPGQGLRLIYYSQIVNDFQKGDIAEGYSVSREKKESFPLTVTSAQKNPTAFYLCASSRGGPGETQYFGPGTRLLVL.

This clonotype was found many times. The chain employs TRBV20-1 and TRBJ2-3; 7 bases line up with TRBD2. Germline values: CDR1 DFQATT, CDR2 SNEGSKA (reference sequence). The CDR3 spans 15 residues. J lost 3 bases, V lost 5 bases, and 11 bases had no gene match. The CDR3 nucleotides are TGCAGTGCTCCCCCCCGGAGGGAGGGTACAGATACGCAGTATTTT. As protein: CSAPPRREGTDTQYF.

Only a few counts were recorded for this clonotype. This chain's CDR3 is CASRGVSNTEAFF. The DNA for the CDR3 is TGTGCCAGCAGGGGGGTTTCGAACACTGAAGCTTTCTTT. The V and J genes are TRBV5-4 and TRBJ1-1; the D gene is possibly TRBD1 (5 bases). The length of the CDR3 is 13 residues. CDR1 is SGHNT and CDR2 is YYREEE in the germline V gene (reference sequence). Trimming stripped 5 bases from V and 1 base from J, with 9 bases between.

This clonotype has ten or more counts. The chain joins TRBV7-9 to TRBJ2-7; D gene unclear. CDR1 and CDR2 (germline): SEHNR, FQNEAQ (reference sequence). This CDR3 region has 11 residues. V was trimmed by 4 bases and J by 6 bases, leaving 7 bases between them. The CDR3 loop is CASSSTTEQYF. CDR3 DNA: TGTGCCAGCAGCTCTACCACCGAGCAGTACTTC.

This clonotype was seen at least ten times. The rearrangement joins TRBV28 to TRBJ1-1; D unclear. V shed 4 bases and J shed 3 bases, with 15 bases lying between them. The CDR3 runs 15 residues. CDR1 MDHEN and CDR2 SYDVKM come from the germline V gene. The CDR3 sequence: CASSSSGGRDTEAFF. CDR3 sequence (DNA): TGTGCCAGCAGTTCCTCGGGAGGGCGGGACACTGAAGCTTTCTTT.

This clonotype was picked up a small number of times. The chain combines TRBV6-1 with TRBJ1-2; D is ambiguous. V shed 5 bases and J shed 4 bases, with 14 bases lying between them. The germline gives CDR1 MNHNS, CDR2 SASEGT. CDR3 length equals 14 residues. The DNA for the CDR3 is TGTGCCAGCAGTTATAAACCGGGCCTCTATGGCTACACCTTC. It codes for CASSYKPGLYGYTF.

This clonotype was detected many times. The genes are TRBV7-2 and TRBJ2-2; 9 bases fit TRBD2. CDR1 and CDR2 (germline): SGHTA, FQGNSA. V lost 1 base to trimming and J lost 6 bases; unmatched junction nucleotides: 3. CDR3 length equals 15 residues. For the CDR3, the DNA is TGTGCCAGCAGCTTAGTGTTAGCGGGAGCCGGGGAGCTGTTTTTT. This gives the protein CASSLVLAGAGELFF. Together with reference TRBV7-2 and TRBJ2-2, the CDR3 gives the full variable domain: GAGVSQSPSNKVTEKGKDVELRCDPISGHTALYWYRQSLGQGLEFLIYFQGNSAPDKSGLPSDRFSAERTGGSVSTLTIQRTQQEDSAVYLCASSLVLAGAGELFFGEGSRLTVL.

The table lists this clonotype with many counts. The CDR3 DNA follows: TGTGCCAGCAGCCAAGATAGGAGACTAGCGGGTTACAATGAGCAGTTCTTC. Protein: CASSQDRRLAGYNEQFF. The V gene is TRBV3-1, the J gene TRBJ2-1, with 10 bases identical to TRBD2. CDR3 size: 17 residues. Germline-derived CDR1 and CDR2 are LGHDT and YNNKEL (reference sequence). Trimming took 0 bases from V and 4 from J; bases not matched to a gene: 6.